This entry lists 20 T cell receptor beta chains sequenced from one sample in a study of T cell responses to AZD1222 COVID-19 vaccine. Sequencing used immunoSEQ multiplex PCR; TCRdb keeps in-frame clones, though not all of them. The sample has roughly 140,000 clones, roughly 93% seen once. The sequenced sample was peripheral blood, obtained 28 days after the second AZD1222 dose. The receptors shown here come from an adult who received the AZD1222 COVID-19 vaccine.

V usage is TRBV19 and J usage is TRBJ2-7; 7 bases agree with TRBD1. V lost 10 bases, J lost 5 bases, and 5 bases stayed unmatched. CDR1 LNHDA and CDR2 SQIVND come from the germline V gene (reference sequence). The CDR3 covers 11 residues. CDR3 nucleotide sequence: TGTGCCACTTCCGACAGGGACGAGCAGTACTTC. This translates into CATSDRDEQYF.

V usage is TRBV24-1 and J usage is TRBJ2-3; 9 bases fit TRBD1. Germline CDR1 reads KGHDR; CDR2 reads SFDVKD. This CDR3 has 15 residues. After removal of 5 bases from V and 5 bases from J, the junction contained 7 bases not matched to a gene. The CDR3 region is CATSGTGTGQDTQYF. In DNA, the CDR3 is TGTGCCACCAGTGGCACCGGGACAGGGCAAGATACGCAGTATTTT.

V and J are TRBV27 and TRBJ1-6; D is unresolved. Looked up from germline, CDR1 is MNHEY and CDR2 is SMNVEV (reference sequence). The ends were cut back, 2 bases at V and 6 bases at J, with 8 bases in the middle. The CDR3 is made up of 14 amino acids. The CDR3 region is CASSLRGFNSPLHF. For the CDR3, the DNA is TGTGCCAGCAGTTTACGTGGGTTTAATTCACCCCTCCACTTT.

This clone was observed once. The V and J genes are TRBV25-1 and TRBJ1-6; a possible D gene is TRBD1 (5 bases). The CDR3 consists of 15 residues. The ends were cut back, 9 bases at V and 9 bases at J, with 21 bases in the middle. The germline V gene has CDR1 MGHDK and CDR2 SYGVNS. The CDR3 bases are TGTGCCAGTCACAAGACAGCCGGAAAGGGTTCACCCCTCCACTTT. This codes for CASHKTAGKGSPLHF.

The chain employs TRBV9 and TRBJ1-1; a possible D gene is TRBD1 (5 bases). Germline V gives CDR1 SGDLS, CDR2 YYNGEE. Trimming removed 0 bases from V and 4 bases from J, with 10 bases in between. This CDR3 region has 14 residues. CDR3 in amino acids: CASSVVGTPTEAFF. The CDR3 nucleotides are TGTGCCAGCAGCGTAGTGGGGACCCCCACTGAAGCTTTCTTT.

In nucleotides, the CDR3 is TGCGCCAGCAGCCAGGACAGGGGGCTCACTGAAGCTTTCTTT. Protein: CASSQDRGLTEAFF. The chain links TRBV5-1 to TRBJ1-1; the match to TRBD1 covers 11 bases. CDR3 length: 14 amino acids. Trimming cost V 4 bases and J 4 bases; bases outside gene matches: 3. From germline, CDR1 is SGHRS and CDR2 YFSETQ.

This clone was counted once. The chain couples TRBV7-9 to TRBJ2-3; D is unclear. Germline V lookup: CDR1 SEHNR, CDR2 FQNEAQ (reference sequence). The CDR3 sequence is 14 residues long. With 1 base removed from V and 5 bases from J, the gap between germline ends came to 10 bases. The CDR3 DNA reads TGTGCCAGCAGCTTAGTGGCCCTACAAGATACGCAGTATTTT. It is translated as CASSLVALQDTQYF.

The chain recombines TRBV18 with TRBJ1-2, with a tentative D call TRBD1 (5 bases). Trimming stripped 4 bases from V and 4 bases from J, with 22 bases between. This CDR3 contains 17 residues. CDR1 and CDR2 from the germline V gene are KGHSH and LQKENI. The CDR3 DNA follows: TGTGCCAGCTCACGGGGGGTCCCTGCCGGGTCCATCTATGGCTACACCTTC. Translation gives CASSRGVPAGSIYGYTF.

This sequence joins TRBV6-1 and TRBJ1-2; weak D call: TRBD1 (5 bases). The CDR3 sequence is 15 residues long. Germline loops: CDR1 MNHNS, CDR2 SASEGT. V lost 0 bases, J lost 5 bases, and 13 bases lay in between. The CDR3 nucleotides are TGTGCCAGCAGTGAAGCTCGGGGCCCCCCTTATGGCTACACCTTC. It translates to CASSEARGPPYGYTF.

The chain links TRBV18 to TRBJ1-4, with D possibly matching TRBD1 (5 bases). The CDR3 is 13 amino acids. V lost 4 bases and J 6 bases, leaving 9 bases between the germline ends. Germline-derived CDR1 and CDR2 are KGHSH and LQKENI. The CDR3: CASSLQGDEKLFF. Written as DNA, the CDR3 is TGTGCCAGCTCACTTCAGGGAGATGAAAAACTGTTTTTT.

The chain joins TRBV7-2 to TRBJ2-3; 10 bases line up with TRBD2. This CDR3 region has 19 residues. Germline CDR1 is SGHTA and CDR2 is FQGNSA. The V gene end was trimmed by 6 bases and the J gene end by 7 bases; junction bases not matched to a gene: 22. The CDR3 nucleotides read TGTGCCAGCAGTCCCTATGGGACTAGCGTCTCCTCCTATTTGAATACGCAGTATTTT. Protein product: CASSPYGTSVSSYLNTQYF.

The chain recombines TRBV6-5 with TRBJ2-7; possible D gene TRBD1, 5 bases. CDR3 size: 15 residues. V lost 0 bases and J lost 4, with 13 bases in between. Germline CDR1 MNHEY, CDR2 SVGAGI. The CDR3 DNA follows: TGTGCCAGCAGTTACTCGTTGGGGCCGTCTTACGAGCAGTACTTC. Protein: CASSYSLGPSYEQYF.

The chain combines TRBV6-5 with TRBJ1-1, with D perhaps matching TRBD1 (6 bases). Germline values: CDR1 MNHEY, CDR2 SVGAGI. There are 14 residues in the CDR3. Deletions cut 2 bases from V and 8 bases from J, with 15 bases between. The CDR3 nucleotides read TGTGCCAGCAGTTACCTCCAGGAGGGGGGCGAAGCTTTCTTT. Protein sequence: CASSYLQEGGEAFF.

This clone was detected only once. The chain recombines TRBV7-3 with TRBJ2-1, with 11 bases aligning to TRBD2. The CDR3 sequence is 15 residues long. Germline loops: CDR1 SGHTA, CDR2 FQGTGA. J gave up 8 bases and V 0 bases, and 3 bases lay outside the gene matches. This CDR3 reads CASSLTTSGVYEQFF. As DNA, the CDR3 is TGTGCCAGCAGCTTAACGACTAGCGGGGTCTATGAGCAGTTCTTC.

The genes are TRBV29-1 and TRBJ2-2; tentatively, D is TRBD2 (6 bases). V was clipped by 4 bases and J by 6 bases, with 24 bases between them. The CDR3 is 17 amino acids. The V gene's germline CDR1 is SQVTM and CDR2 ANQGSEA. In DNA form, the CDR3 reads TGCAGCGTTGGCCGATCCTCCGGGGGAGCTTTGGCCGGGGAGCTGTTTTTT. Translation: CSVGRSSGGALAGELFF.

The chain's CDR3 is CASSNPSGPYEQYF. CDR3 nucleotide sequence: TGCGCCAGCAGCAATCCTAGCGGTCCCTACGAGCAGTACTTC. The chain joins TRBV5-1 to TRBJ2-7; 7 positions agree with TRBD2. This CDR3 is built from 14 residues. Germline CDR1 SGHRS, CDR2 YFSETQ. With 4 bases clipped from V and 2 bases from J, the junction kept 6 bases outside the gene matches.

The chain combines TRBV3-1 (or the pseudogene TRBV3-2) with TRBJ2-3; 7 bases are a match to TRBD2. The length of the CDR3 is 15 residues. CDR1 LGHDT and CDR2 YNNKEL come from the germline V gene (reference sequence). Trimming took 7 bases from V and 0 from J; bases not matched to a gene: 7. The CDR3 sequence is CASTGPGLSTDTQYF. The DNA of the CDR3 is TGTGCCAGCACGGGGCCGGGACTAAGCACAGATACGCAGTATTTT.

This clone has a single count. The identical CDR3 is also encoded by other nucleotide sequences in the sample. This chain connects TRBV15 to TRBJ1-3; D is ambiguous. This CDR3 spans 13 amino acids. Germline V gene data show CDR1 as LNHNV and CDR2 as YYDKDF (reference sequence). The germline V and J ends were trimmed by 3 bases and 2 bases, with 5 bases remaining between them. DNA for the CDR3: TGTGCCACCAGCAGGGGCCCTGGAAACACCATATATTTT. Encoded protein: CATSRGPGNTIYF.

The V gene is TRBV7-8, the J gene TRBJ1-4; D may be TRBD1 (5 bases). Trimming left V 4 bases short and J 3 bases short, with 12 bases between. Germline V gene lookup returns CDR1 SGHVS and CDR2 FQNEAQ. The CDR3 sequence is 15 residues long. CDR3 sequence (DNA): TGTGCCAGCAGCTCCTGGGGGGGTTCTAATGAAAAACTGTTTTTT. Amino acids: CASSSWGGSNEKLFF.

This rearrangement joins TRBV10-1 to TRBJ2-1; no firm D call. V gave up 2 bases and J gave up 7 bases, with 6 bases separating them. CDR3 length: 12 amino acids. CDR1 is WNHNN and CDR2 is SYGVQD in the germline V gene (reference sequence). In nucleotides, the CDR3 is TGCGCCAGCAGTGAGAGACGAAATGAGCAGTTCTTC. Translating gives CASSERRNEQFF.